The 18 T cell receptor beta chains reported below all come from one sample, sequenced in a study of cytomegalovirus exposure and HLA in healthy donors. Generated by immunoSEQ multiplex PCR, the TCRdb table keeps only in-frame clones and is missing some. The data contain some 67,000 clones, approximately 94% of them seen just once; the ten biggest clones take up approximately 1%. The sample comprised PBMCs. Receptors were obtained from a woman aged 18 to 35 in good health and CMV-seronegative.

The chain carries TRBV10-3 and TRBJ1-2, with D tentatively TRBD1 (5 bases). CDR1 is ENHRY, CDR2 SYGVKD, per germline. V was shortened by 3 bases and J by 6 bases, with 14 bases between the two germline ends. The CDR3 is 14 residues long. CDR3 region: CAISESFRADGYTF. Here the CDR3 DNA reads TGTGCCATCAGTGAATCGTTCAGGGCTGATGGCTACACCTTC.

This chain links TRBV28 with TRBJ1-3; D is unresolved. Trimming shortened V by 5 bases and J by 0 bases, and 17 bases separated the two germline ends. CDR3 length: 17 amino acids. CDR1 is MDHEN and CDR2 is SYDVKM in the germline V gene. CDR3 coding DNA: TGTGCCAGCAGTCCCACTGGGCCGTCACTCTCTGGAAACACCATATATTTT. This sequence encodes CASSPTGPSLSGNTIYF.

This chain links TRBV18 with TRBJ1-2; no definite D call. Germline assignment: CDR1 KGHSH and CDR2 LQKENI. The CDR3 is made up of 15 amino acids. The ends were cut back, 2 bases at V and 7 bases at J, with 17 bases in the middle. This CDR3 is CASSPKVIGTGGYTF. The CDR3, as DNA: TGTGCCAGCTCACCAAAAGTGATCGGTACGGGTGGCTACACCTTC.

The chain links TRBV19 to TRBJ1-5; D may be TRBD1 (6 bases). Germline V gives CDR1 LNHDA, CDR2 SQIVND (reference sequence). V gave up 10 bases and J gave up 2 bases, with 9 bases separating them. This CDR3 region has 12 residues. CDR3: CATRQGNQPQHF. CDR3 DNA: TGTGCCACGAGACAGGGCAATCAGCCCCAGCATTTT.

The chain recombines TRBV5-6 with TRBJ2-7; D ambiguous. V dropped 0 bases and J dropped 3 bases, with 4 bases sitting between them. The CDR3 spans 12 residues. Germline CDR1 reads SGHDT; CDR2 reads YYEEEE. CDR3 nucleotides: TGTGCCAGCAGCTTGGCCTACTACGAGCAGTACTTC. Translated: CASSLAYYEQYF.

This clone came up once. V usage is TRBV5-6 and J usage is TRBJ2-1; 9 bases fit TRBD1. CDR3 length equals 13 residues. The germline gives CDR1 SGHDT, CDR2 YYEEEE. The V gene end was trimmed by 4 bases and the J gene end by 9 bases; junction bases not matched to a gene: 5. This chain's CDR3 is CASSQGTGSEQFF. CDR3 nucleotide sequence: TGTGCCAGCAGCCAGGGGACAGGGAGTGAGCAGTTCTTC.

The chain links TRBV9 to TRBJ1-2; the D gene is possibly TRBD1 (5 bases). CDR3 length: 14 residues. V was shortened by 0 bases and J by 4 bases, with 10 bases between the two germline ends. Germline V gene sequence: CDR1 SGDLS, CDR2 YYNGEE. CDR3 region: CASSVADSGYGYTF. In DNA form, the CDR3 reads TGTGCCAGCAGCGTAGCTGACAGTGGCTATGGCTACACCTTC.

Here the CDR3 DNA reads TGTGCCAGTAAACAGGGTCGGAACACTGAAGCTTTCTTT. It is translated as CASKQGRNTEAFF. The chain uses TRBV19 and TRBJ1-1, with a possible D match to TRBD1 (6 bases). Germline V gives CDR1 LNHDA, CDR2 SQIVND (reference sequence). The CDR3 is made up of 13 amino acids. Trimming cost V 7 bases and J 1 base, with 10 bases left between them.

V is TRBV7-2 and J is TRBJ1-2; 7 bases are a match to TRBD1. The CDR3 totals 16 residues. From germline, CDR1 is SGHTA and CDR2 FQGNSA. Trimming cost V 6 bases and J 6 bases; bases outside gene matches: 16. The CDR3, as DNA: TGTGCCAGCAGACCATTGTGGGGTGACAGGGTCGATGGCTACACCTTC. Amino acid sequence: CASRPLWGDRVDGYTF. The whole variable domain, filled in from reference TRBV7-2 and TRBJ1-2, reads GAGVSQSPSNKVTEKGKDVELRCDPISGHTALYWYRQSLGQGLEFLIYFQGNSAPDKSGLPSDRFSAERTGGSVSTLTIQRTQQEDSAVYLCASRPLWGDRVDGYTFGSGTRLTVV.

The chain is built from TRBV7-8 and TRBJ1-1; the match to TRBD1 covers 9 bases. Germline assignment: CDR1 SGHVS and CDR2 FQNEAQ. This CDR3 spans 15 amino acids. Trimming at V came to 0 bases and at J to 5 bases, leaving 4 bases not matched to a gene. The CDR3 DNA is TGTGCCAGCAGCTTAGCCCGACAGGGGGTAACTGAAGCTTTCTTT. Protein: CASSLARQGVTEAFF.

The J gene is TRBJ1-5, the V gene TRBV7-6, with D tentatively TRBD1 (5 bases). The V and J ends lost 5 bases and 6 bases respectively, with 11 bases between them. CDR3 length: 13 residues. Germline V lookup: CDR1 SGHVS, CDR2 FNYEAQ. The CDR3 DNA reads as TGTGCCAGCAGCCCAGGGTGGACTCAGCCCCAGCATTTT. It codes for CASSPGWTQPQHF.

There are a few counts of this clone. CDR3 loop: CASSTGGEQYF. The DNA for the CDR3 is TGTGCCAGCAGTACCGGGGGCGAGCAGTACTTC. The genes are TRBV7-6 and TRBJ2-7; D may be TRBD2 (6 bases). Trimming took off 6 bases at V and 6 bases at J, with 9 bases between the two ends. Germline lookup yields CDR1 SGHVS and CDR2 FNYEAQ. The CDR3 totals 11 residues. Full variable domain (outside the CDR3, taken from reference TRBV7-6 and TRBJ2-7): GAGVSQSPRYKVTKRGQDVALRCDPISGHVSLYWYRQALGQGPEFLTYFNYEAQQDKSGLPNDRFSAERPEGSISTLTIQRTEQRDSAMYRCASSTGGEQYFGPGTRLTVT.

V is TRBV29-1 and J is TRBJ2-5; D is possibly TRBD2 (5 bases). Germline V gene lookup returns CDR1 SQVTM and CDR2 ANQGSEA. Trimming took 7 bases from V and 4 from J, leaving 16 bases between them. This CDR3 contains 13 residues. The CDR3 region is CSAPALGRETQYF. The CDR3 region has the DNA TGCAGCGCCCCGGCGTTGGGGAGAGAGACCCAGTACTTC.

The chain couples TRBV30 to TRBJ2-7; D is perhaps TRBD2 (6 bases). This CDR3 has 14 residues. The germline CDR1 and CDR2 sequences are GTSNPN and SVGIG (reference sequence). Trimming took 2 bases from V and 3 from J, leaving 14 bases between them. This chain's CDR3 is CAWSQGRYFYEQYF. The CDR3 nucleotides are TGTGCCTGGAGTCAAGGGAGGTACTTCTACGAGCAGTACTTC.

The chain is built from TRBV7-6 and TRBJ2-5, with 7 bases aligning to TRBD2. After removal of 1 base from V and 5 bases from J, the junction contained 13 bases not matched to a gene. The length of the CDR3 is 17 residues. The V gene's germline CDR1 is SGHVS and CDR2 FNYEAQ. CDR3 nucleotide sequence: TGTGCCAGCAGCTTAGGGACTAGGGGATCGGTGGGGGAGACCCAGTACTTC. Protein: CASSLGTRGSVGETQYF.

The CDR3, as DNA: TGTGCCAGCAGTTTGCAGGGGGATTCACCCCTCCACTTT. Its translation: CASSLQGDSPLHF. This sequence joins TRBV27 and TRBJ1-6, with 7 bases identical to TRBD1. CDR1 and CDR2 from the germline V gene are MNHEY and SMNVEV (reference sequence). Trimming took 3 bases from V and 8 from J; bases not matched to a gene: 1. This CDR3 comprises 13 residues.

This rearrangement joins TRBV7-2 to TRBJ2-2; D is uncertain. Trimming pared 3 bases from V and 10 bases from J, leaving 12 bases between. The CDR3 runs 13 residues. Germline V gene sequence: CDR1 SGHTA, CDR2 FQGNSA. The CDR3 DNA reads TGTGCCAGCAGCTTCGCGTCCACCACGGAGCTGTTTTTT. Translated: CASSFASTTELFF.

CDR3 DNA: TGTGCCAGCAGTGAACAGGCAGATACGCAGTATTTT. The encoded protein is CASSEQADTQYF. V is TRBV6-1 and J is TRBJ2-3, with D hard to call. CDR3 length equals 12 residues. Germline V gene data show CDR1 as MNHNS and CDR2 as SASEGT. Trimming removed 2 bases from V and 4 bases from J, with 4 bases in between.